In this sample, the clone carrying this TCR beta chain turned up a few times. Its antigen is unidentified. The use of a sample-barcoded 5' primer and a J-beta primer mix characterized a second PCR of roughly 7 to 11 cycles. Every sample produced at least 3 million CDR3-containing paired-end reads. MiXCR was run by TCRdb on the 5' RACE reads, yielding one entry per CDR3 protein. The sample shows about 970,000 distinct CDR3 sequences, 45% to 60% of them seen only once. The data were taken from a study of blood T cells in healthy people across ages. Germline CDR1 MDHEN, CDR2 SYDVKM. The CDR3 sequence is 12 residues long. Trimming shortened V by 2 bases and J by 9 bases, and 7 bases separated the two germline ends. General observations from the study: Fewer expanded clones and more diversity marked long-lived versus aged donors. The fall in TCR beta diversity per million T cells was roughly linear with age. When one million T cells were used, diversity estimates were thought to be underestimates.

This clonotype was obtained from a woman aged 55-69 years in good health. The sequenced sample was blood. This chain uses TRBV28 with TRBJ2-2; D remains unclear. The CDR3, as DNA: TGTGCCAGCAGTTTAAACTTTAGGGAGCTGTTTTTT. This translates into CASSLNFRELFF.